This record covers a single T cell receptor beta chain. Some clones are missing from TCRdb's copy, which holds only in-frame ones; the method was immunoSEQ multiplex PCR. The sample records around 300,000 clones, approximately 90% being singletons. The data derive from a study of blood T cell repertoires in COVID-19. The germline V gene has CDR1 MNHEY and CDR2 SVGAGI. Trimming removed 0 bases at V and 7 bases at J, with 10 bases between. The CDR3 covers 13 residues. V and J are TRBV6-5 and TRBJ2-7; TRBD1 might be the D (5 bases). The TCR sequence derives from a middle-aged woman who had recovered from COVID-19. Specimen: PBMCs or T cells enriched from blood (not recorded which). This CDR3 is CASSYSTGGEQYF. CDR3 bases: TGTGCCAGCAGTTACTCAACAGGTGGGGAGCAGTACTTC.